This entry lists 29 T cell receptor beta chains sequenced from one sample in a study of cytotoxic CD8 clonotypes in ibrutinib-treated CLL. Sequencing was performed with immunoSEQ multiplex PCR; in TCRdb, only in-frame clones are kept and a portion is missing. The sample records approximately 150,000 clones, approximately 91% being singletons. The sample here was PBMCs, taken at disease progression, from a patient treated with ibrutinib. These receptors came from a human donor with chronic lymphocytic leukemia.

The chain employs TRBV27 and TRBJ2-1; 7 bases map to TRBD1. V shed 8 bases and J 1 base; nucleotides not matched to a gene: 5. CDR1 is MNHEY, CDR2 SMNVEV, per germline (reference sequence). CDR3 length: 14 amino acids. The CDR3 nucleotides are TGTGCCAGCGGAAGGACAGGATCCTACAATGAGCAGTTCTTC. Encoded protein: CASGRTGSYNEQFF.

This chain links TRBV4-3 with TRBJ2-7; tentative D call: TRBD1 (6 bases). The germline gives CDR1 LGHNA, CDR2 YSLEER. The length of the CDR3 is 15 residues. Deletions cut 5 bases from V and 2 bases from J, with 16 bases between. The CDR3 DNA follows: TGCGCCAGCAGCTATGCCGGGACAAGAACCTACGAGCAGTACTTC. Amino acid sequence: CASSYAGTRTYEQYF.

The chain has TRBV21-1 and TRBJ1-4; TRBD1 is the table's D call and was not checked against the DNA. TRBV21-1 is a known pseudogene. The CDR3 contains 15 residues. In DNA, the CDR3 is TGTGCCAGCAGCACTCGGGACAGGGGAAATGAAAAACTGTTTTTT. Its translation is CASSTRDRGNEKLFF.

The chain is built from TRBV6-1 and TRBJ1-2; a possible D gene is TRBD1 (5 bases). The length of the CDR3 is 14 residues. Germline V lookup: CDR1 MNHNS, CDR2 SASEGT. V lost 2 bases to trimming and J lost 2 bases, with 9 bases between them. CDR3 coding DNA: TGTGCCAGCAGTGAATCGGGGGGAAACTATGGCTACACCTTC. Translated: CASSESGGNYGYTF.

This clone was recorded only once. V gene TRBV12-5 combines with J gene TRBJ2-7; D not certain. With 3 bases removed from V and 0 bases from J, the gap between germline ends came to 18 bases. Germline V lookup: CDR1 LGHNT, CDR2 FRNRAP. The CDR3 length is 17 residues. The CDR3 here is CASGLELGQESSYEQYF. In nucleotides, the CDR3 is TGTGCTAGTGGTTTAGAACTTGGTCAGGAGAGCTCCTACGAGCAGTACTTC.

This chain joins TRBV19 and TRBJ2-2; D is perhaps TRBD1 (6 bases). Germline loops: CDR1 LNHDA, CDR2 SQIVND (reference sequence). This CDR3 region has 15 residues. V lost 11 bases, J lost 2 bases, and 18 bases lay in between. CDR3 nucleotide sequence: TGTGCCGCGAGGGGGTCCGGAGCCAACACCGGGGAGCTGTTTTTT. This codes for CAARGSGANTGELFF.

The chain couples TRBV7-9 to TRBJ2-5; D is uncertain. Germline values: CDR1 SEHNR, CDR2 FQNEAQ (reference sequence). This CDR3 has 11 amino acids. V was clipped by 11 bases and J by 0 bases, with 7 bases between them. CDR3 DNA: TGTGCCGGCGTCCACCAAGAGACCCAGTACTTC. Translation gives CAGVHQETQYF.

This sequence joins TRBV27 and TRBJ1-2; D gene unclear. V shed 2 bases and J shed 2 bases, with 6 bases lying between them. The CDR3 contains 13 residues. CDR1 MNHEY and CDR2 SMNVEV come from the germline V gene (reference sequence). The CDR3 DNA reads TGTGCCAGCAGTTTAAACAGCAACTATGGCTACACCTTC. This sequence encodes CASSLNSNYGYTF.

The chain carries TRBV7-9 and TRBJ1-2, with TRBD1 matching over 8 bases. This CDR3 is 13 amino acids long. J lost 13 bases, V lost 6 bases, and 13 bases had no gene match. Germline values: CDR1 SEHNR, CDR2 FQNEAQ (reference sequence). CDR3 in amino acids: CASSRRADRDSTF. The CDR3 nucleotides are TGTGCCAGCAGTCGGCGGGCGGACAGGGATTCCACCTTC.

V is TRBV27 and J is TRBJ2-7; a possible D gene is TRBD2 (6 bases). The germline V gene encodes CDR1 MNHEY and CDR2 SMNVEV (reference sequence). The V end was cut by 4 bases, the J end by 4 bases, with 20 bases between. The CDR3 has 16 amino acids. The CDR3 sequence: CASSSHLAEKRYEQYF. CDR3 sequence (DNA): TGTGCCAGCAGTTCCCACTTAGCGGAGAAGCGATACGAGCAGTACTTC.

V usage is TRBV4-2 and J usage is TRBJ2-4; D is unclear. Germline loops: CDR1 LGHNA, CDR2 YNFKEQ. V lost 0 bases, J lost 8 bases, and 14 bases lay in between. The CDR3 loop spans 15 amino acids. CDR3 residues: CASSQEGPTMDIQYF. Here the CDR3 DNA reads TGTGCCAGCAGCCAAGAAGGACCTACGATGGACATTCAGTACTTC.

The chain joins TRBV6-6 to TRBJ2-7; TRBD1 matches 7 bases. J gave up 4 bases and V 6 bases, and 6 bases lay outside the gene matches. The CDR3 extends over 13 amino acids. CDR1 and CDR2 (germline): MNHNY, SVGAGI (reference sequence). The CDR3 region has the DNA TGTGCCAGCAGCTGGGACAGAATTTACGAGCAGTACTTC. This encodes CASSWDRIYEQYF.

CDR3 sequence: CASSQDRVLLDGYTF. The CDR3 coding sequence is TGTGCCAGCAGCCAGGACAGGGTATTACTGGATGGCTACACCTTC. V is TRBV11-3 and J is TRBJ1-2; 8 bases align to TRBD1. With 5 bases clipped from V and 6 bases from J, the junction kept 11 bases outside the gene matches. Germline CDR1 reads SGHNT; CDR2 reads YENEEA. This CDR3 spans 15 amino acids.

This clone was observed a handful of times. V and J are TRBV5-1 and TRBJ1-2; a weak D match, TRBD1 (5 bases). CDR3 length: 15 amino acids. V was clipped by 4 bases and J by 5 bases, with 18 bases between them. Germline V gene data show CDR1 as SGHRS and CDR2 as YFSETQ. CDR3 DNA sequence: TGCGCCAGCAGCGCCGGACTGGCCGGGGCGTATGGCTACACCTTC. It codes for CASSAGLAGAYGYTF.

This clone was counted only a few times. This chain uses TRBV19 with TRBJ1-5; D uncertain. Trimming took 1 base from V and 5 from J, leaving 9 bases between them. The CDR3 consists of 14 residues. Germline CDR1 is LNHDA and CDR2 is SQIVND (reference sequence). The CDR3: CASSIGQKDQPQHF. CDR3 coding DNA: TGTGCCAGTAGTATAGGGCAGAAGGATCAGCCCCAGCATTTT.

The chain couples TRBV9 to TRBJ2-3, with TRBD2 matching over 9 bases. The CDR3 is 16 residues long. Germline V CDR1 and CDR2: SGDLS, YYNGEE. V shed 3 bases, J shed 4 bases, and the junction held 9 bases outside the gene matches. CDR3 in DNA: TGTGCCAGCAGCGCGTTACTAGCGGGTGGGGCAGATACGCAGTATTTT. The encoded protein is CASSALLAGGADTQYF. The variable domain in full, with the rest retrieved from reference TRBV9 and TRBJ2-3, is DSGVTQTPKHLITATGQRVTLRCSPRSGDLSVYWYQQSLDQGLQFLIQYYNGEERAKGNILERFSAQQFPDLHSELNLSSLELGDSALYFCASSALLAGGADTQYFGPGTRLTVL.

The J gene is TRBJ2-7, the V gene TRBV7-6, with D tentatively TRBD2 (5 bases). CDR3 size: 17 residues. CDR1 is SGHVS, CDR2 FNYEAQ, per germline. Trimming stripped 3 bases from V and 3 bases from J, with 21 bases between. CDR3 DNA sequence: TGTGCCAGCAGCTTGGGGAACCTCCGAGACTACCACTACGAGCAGTACTTC. Its translation: CASSLGNLRDYHYEQYF.

This chain connects TRBV5-1 to TRBJ2-3; D may be TRBD2 (6 bases). The CDR3 contains 17 residues. The germline V gene encodes CDR1 SGHRS and CDR2 YFSETQ. Trimming removed 0 bases from V and 2 bases from J, with 16 bases in between. The CDR3 here is CASSLAGTGVVTDTQYF. The CDR3, as DNA: TGCGCCAGCAGCTTGGCCGGGACGGGAGTCGTCACAGATACGCAGTATTTT.

The chain carries TRBV20-1 and TRBJ2-7, with a weak D call TRBD2 (6 bases). The CDR3 is made up of 11 amino acids. CDR1 and CDR2 (germline): DFQATT, SNEGSKA (reference sequence). With 6 bases removed from V and 11 bases from J, the gap between germline ends came to 17 bases. Here the CDR3 reads CSANGGTLEYF. The CDR3, as DNA: TGCAGTGCCAACGGAGGGACTCTGGAGTACTTC.

V and J are TRBV5-6 and TRBJ1-1; 8 nucleotides agree with TRBD1. The CDR3 covers 19 residues. CDR1 is SGHDT, CDR2 YYEEEE, per germline. The J segment lost 3 bases and the V segment lost 3 bases, leaving 19 bases of the junction unmatched. The CDR3: CASSSVVRTGGYRDTEAFF. The DNA for the CDR3 is TGTGCCAGCAGCTCGGTTGTGAGAACAGGGGGGTATCGGGACACTGAAGCTTTCTTT.

The gene calls are TRBV10-3 and TRBJ2-1, with 12 bases identical to TRBD1. The CDR3 covers 15 residues. CDR1 is ENHRY and CDR2 is SYGVKD in the germline V gene. The ends lost 6 bases at V and 7 bases at J; junction bases unmatched: 7. The CDR3 DNA is TGTGCCATCAGACCGGGACAGGGGGCGGGAAATGAGCAGTTCTTC. This codes for CAIRPGQGAGNEQFF.

The V call is TRBV19, the J call TRBJ2-7, with 9 bases identical to TRBD1. The CDR3 is 13 residues long. Germline values: CDR1 LNHDA, CDR2 SQIVND (reference sequence). J was trimmed by 13 bases and V by 3 bases; bases with no gene match: 10. CDR3: CASSISRGTGLYF. CDR3 nucleotide sequence: TGTGCCAGTAGTATTAGTCGGGGGACAGGGTTATACTTC. Filled out from reference TRBV19 and TRBJ2-7, the complete variable domain reads DGGITQSPKYLFRKEGQNVTLSCEQNLNHDAMYWYRQDPGQGLRLIYYSQIVNDFQKGDIAEGYSVSREKKESFPLTVTSAQKNPTAFYLCASSISRGTGLYFGPGTRLTVT.

The chain is built from TRBV19 and TRBJ2-2; no definite D call. Trimming removed 2 bases at V and 3 bases at J, with 4 bases between. This CDR3 comprises 13 residues. Germline V lookup: CDR1 LNHDA, CDR2 SQIVND (reference sequence). CDR3 sequence: CASSIIDTGELFF. The CDR3 DNA reads TGTGCCAGTAGTATAATTGACACCGGGGAGCTGTTTTTT.

This chain joins TRBV29-1 and TRBJ2-7; no clear D gene. The germline CDR1 and CDR2 sequences are SQVTM and ANQGSEA. The CDR3 totals 12 residues. V was cut by 4 bases and J by 2 bases, with 9 bases left in between. In nucleotides, the CDR3 is TGCAGCGTTGCCACCGTTACCTACGAGCAGTACTTC. Protein product: CSVATVTYEQYF.

The sample holds a few counts of this clone. The V gene is TRBV2, the J gene TRBJ1-5, with TRBD1 matching 8 bases. The CDR3 loop spans 15 amino acids. Trimming took 6 bases from V and 0 from J; bases not matched to a gene: 4. Germline CDR1 SNHLY, CDR2 FYNNEI. The CDR3 bases are TGTGCCAGCAGGGGACAGGACCATAGCAATCAGCCCCAGCATTTT. Amino acid sequence: CASRGQDHSNQPQHF.

The rearrangement joins TRBV19 to TRBJ2-2; D may correspond to TRBD1 or TRBD2 (5 bases each). CDR1 is LNHDA, CDR2 SQIVND, per germline (reference sequence). V was cut by 3 bases and J by 5 bases, with 13 bases left in between. This CDR3 spans 15 amino acids. CDR3 in DNA: TGTGCCAGTAGTATCACGGGACCTATGACCGGGGAGCTGTTTTTT. It codes for CASSITGPMTGELFF.

A single count supports this clone. The chain has TRBV2 and TRBJ1-1; 7 positions match TRBD1. Looked up from germline, CDR1 is SNHLY and CDR2 is FYNNEI. This CDR3 contains 15 residues. V dropped 6 bases and J dropped 2; count of bases not matched to a gene: 9. This CDR3 reads CASRESRTGNTEAFF. The CDR3 bases are TGTGCCAGCAGAGAGTCCCGGACAGGAAACACTGAAGCTTTCTTT. Filled out from reference TRBV2 and TRBJ1-1, the complete variable domain reads EPEVTQTPSHQVTQMGQEVILRCVPISNHLYFYWYRQILGQKVEFLVSFYNNEISEKSEIFDDQFSVERPDGSNFTLKIRSTKLEDSAMYFCASRESRTGNTEAFFGQGTRLTVV.

The chain links TRBV6-5 to TRBJ1-1; no reliable D call. Germline values: CDR1 MNHEY, CDR2 SVGAGI. With 9 bases removed from V and 8 bases from J, the gap between germline ends came to 13 bases. The CDR3 sequence is 11 residues long. In DNA form, the CDR3 reads TGTGCCAGTAGGGCGGATTTCGAAGCTTTCTTT. This sequence encodes CASRADFEAFF.

The sample holds a few counts of this clone. This chain uses TRBV27 with TRBJ1-2; no clear D gene. CDR3 length equals 14 residues. The ends were cut back, 5 bases at V and 1 base at J, with 11 bases in the middle. Germline loops: CDR1 MNHEY, CDR2 SMNVEV (reference sequence). CDR3 DNA: TGTGCCAGCAGTCCCCTCGGCATTAACTATGGCTACACCTTC. Translating it yields CASSPLGINYGYTF.